This T cell receptor beta chain was profiled in a study of CD8 T cells in ankylosing spondylitis. Study-wide results and limits: Typical of ankylosing spondylitis blood, it appeared, was a TCR beta motif of eight highly homologous variants. Significantly higher representation of disease-linked clones was reported for matched ankylosing spondylitis synovial fluid.

The CDR3 covers 12 residues. The V end was cut by 4 bases, the J end by 1 base, with 4 bases between. The germline V gene encodes CDR1 MNHEY and CDR2 SVGAGI. Using quantitative 5'-RACE with molecular barcodes, the authors made TCR beta libraries. One entry per CDR3 protein results from TCRdb running MiXCR on the 5' RACE reads. The sample holds about 460,000 distinct CDR3 sequences, roughly 5.2% seen once. This clonotype has at least ten counts. Its antigen remains unknown. The sequenced material came from blood, either unsorted or a sorted T cell fraction (not recorded which). The TCR comes from a male donor with ankylosing spondylitis. The V call is TRBV6-5, the J call TRBJ1-1, with D unclear. CDR3 amino acids: CASSSWNTEAFF. The DNA of the CDR3 is TGTGCCAGCAGTTCCTGGAACACTGAAGCTTTCTTT.